The rows below give T cell receptor beta chains drawn from one sample of a study of cytomegalovirus exposure and HLA in healthy donors. Generated by immunoSEQ multiplex PCR, the TCRdb table keeps only in-frame clones and is missing some. The data contain approximately 290,000 clones, roughly 80% of them singletons. Sequencing was done on a sample of PBMCs. The receptors derive from a girl aged 2 to 9 in good health and CMV-seronegative. Both conserved end residues are part of each CDR3. A D gene is named only where the DNA matches it firmly.

>.|TRBV6-1|TRBJ2-4
CASSEVVSDRIQYF
>TRBD2|TRBV28|TRBJ2-1
CASSFSGLVNEQFF
>.|TRBV27|TRBJ2-7
CASSLGLDRYEQYF
>TRBD1|TRBV27|TRBJ2-1
CASRRWGQGVFKSYNEQFF
>.|TRBV19|TRBJ1-1
CASSKQRGFSTEAFF
>TRBD2|TRBV7-9|TRBJ2-7
CASSPGTSGFLSYEQYF
>.|TRBV5-1|TRBJ1-6
CASSREGGSGSPLHF
>.|TRBV5-1|TRBJ2-2
CASSGGAGMGTGELFF
>.|TRBV7-3|TRBJ2-1
CASSLNGNEQFF
>TRBD2|TRBV19|TRBJ2-3
CASIPGTSPHTQYF
>.|TRBV27|TRBJ2-7
CASSLGGFYEQYF
>TRBD2|TRBV19|TRBJ2-3
CASSYRLAGGIADTQYF
>.|TRBV6-5|TRBJ1-1
CASSLGRGLNTEAFF
>.|TRBV9|TRBJ1-4
CASSVGSATNEKLFF
>TRBD2|TRBV9|TRBJ2-7
CASSGTSGILEQYF
>TRBD2|TRBV7-6|TRBJ2-7
CASSLAQGTSGRAGSYEQYF
>TRBD1|TRBV28|TRBJ2-7
CASSFQGATSYEQYF
>.|TRBV5-4|TRBJ1-2
CASRDTGRTNYGYTF
>TRBD1|TRBV10-3|TRBJ1-1
CAISFRAQGETEAFF
>TRBD2|TRBV6-1|TRBJ2-5
CASSAHSGVSETQYF
>.|TRBV12-5|TRBJ1-4
CASGLLLNRAAMGAFGKLFF
>.|TRBV7-2|TRBJ1-5
CASSLVGTHYSNQPQHF
>.|TRBV28|TRBJ1-5
CASSLGSREYQPQHF
>.|TRBV6-1|TRBJ1-1
CASSVSLRDTEAFF
>.|TRBV5-1|TRBJ1-2
CASSLEWWTESNYGYTF
>TRBD1|TRBV4-2|TRBJ1-4
CASSQDLGQGPEKLFF
>.|TRBV13|TRBJ2-2
CASSLAQVGTGELFF
>.|TRBV6-5|TRBJ1-2
CASSYQIGLTHGYTF
>TRBD1|TRBV27|TRBJ1-5
CASSPPTGRNQPQHF
>.|TRBV9|TRBJ2-1
CASSPQGIPGGTYSYNEQFF
>.|TRBV7-3|TRBJ2-5
CASSLSQQETQYF
>.|TRBV12-1|TRBJ2-5
CARRRDREETQYF
>TRBD1|TRBV18|TRBJ1-6
CASSIGDSNSPLHF
>.|TRBV20-1|TRBJ2-7
CSAQVVYEQYF
>.|TRBV7-9|TRBJ2-1
CASSLVRPLAGSYNEQFF
>.|TRBV2|TRBJ2-7
CASSDPRRQPSYEQYF
>.|TRBV2|TRBJ1-2
CASSEVWGSNYGYTF
>TRBD1|TRBV29-1|TRBJ2-3
CSVRGQSADTQYF
>TRBD1|TRBV5-5|TRBJ1-1
CASTWLTGAYTEAFF
>.|TRBV9|TRBJ1-1
CASSGGHRVDGEAFF
>TRBD2|TRBV7-9|TRBJ2-3
CASSSTTGSGIPDTQYF
>TRBD1|TRBV14|TRBJ1-6
CASSPGQSLSYNSPLHF
>TRBD1|TRBV5-1|TRBJ2-1
CASTLTPGQGYNEQFF
>.|TRBV11-2|TRBJ2-3
CASSLGAGRGSDTQYF
>.|TRBV6-5|TRBJ2-7
CASSYSRGYEQYF
>.|TRBV7-6|TRBJ2-3
CASSSGTDTQYF
>TRBD2|TRBV6-5|TRBJ2-4
CASSYGLAGGRDIQYF
>TRBD1|TRBV7-2|TRBJ1-2
CASSKDRVYGYTF
>.|TRBV28|.
CASSPSSYEQYF
>TRBD1|TRBV6-5|TRBJ1-1
CANSDRVGTEAFF
>.|TRBV18|TRBJ1-3
CASSPGTGKDTGNTIYF
>.|TRBV7-9|TRBJ1-5
CASSDSTEHNNQPQHF
>.|TRBV6-5|TRBJ2-1
CASSYSPPGVHNEQFF
>TRBD1|TRBV7-9|TRBJ1-1
CASSQSPGQGQTEAFF